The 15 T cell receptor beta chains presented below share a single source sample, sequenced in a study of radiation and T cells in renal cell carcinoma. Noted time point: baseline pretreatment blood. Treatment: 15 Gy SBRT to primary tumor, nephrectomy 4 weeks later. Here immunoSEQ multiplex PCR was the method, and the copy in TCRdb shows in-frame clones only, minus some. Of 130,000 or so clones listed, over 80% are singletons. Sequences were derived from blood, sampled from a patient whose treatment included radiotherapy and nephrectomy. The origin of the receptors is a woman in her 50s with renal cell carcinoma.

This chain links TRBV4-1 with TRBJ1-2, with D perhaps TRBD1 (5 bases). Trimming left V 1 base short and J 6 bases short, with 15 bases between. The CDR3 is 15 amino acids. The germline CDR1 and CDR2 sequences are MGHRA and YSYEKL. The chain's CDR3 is CASSQAIVRDNGYTF. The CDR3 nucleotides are TGCGCCAGCAGCCAAGCGATTGTCAGGGATAATGGCTACACCTTC.

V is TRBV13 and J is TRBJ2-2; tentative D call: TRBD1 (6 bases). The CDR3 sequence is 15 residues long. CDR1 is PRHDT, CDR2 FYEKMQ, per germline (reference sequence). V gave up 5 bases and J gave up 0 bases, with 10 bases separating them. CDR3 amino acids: CASSPGTTNTGELFF. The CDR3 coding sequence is TGTGCCAGCAGCCCGGGGACAACGAACACCGGGGAGCTGTTTTTT.

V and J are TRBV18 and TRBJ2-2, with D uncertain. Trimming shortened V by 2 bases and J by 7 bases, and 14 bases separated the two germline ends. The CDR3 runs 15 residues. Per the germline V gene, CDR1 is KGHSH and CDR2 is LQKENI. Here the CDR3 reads CASSPTSTAVGELFF. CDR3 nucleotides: TGTGCCAGCTCACCAACATCCACCGCTGTCGGGGAGCTGTTTTTT.

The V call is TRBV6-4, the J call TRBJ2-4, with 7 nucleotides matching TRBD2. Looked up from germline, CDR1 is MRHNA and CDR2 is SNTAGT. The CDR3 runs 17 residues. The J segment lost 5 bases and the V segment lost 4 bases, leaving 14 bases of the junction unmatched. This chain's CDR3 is CASSGNTGRKEENIQYF. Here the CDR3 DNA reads TGTGCCAGCAGTGGAAACACCGGGAGGAAAGAAGAAAACATTCAGTACTTC.

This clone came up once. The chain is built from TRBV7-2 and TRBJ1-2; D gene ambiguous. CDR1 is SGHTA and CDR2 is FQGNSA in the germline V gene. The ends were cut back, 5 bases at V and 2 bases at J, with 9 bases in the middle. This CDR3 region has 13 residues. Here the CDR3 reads CASSRLGNYGYTF. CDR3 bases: TGTGCCAGCAGCCGACTCGGGAACTATGGCTACACCTTC.

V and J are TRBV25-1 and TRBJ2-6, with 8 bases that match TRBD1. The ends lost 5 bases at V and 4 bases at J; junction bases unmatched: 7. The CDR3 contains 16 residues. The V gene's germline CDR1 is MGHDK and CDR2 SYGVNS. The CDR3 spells CASSPGGAEGANVLTF. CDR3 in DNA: TGTGCCAGCAGTCCAGGGGGCGCGGAAGGGGCCAACGTCCTGACTTTC.

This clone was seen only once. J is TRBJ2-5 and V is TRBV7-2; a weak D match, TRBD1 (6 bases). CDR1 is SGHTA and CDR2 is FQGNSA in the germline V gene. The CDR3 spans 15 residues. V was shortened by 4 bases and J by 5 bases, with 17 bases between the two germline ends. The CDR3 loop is CASSWDRDTGETQYF. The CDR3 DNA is TGTGCCAGCAGCTGGGACCGGGACACGGGTGAGACCCAGTACTTC. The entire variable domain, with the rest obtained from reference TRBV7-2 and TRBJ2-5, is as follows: GAGVSQSPSNKVTEKGKDVELRCDPISGHTALYWYRQSLGQGLEFLIYFQGNSAPDKSGLPSDRFSAERTGGSVSTLTIQRTQQEDSAVYLCASSWDRDTGETQYFGPGTRLLVL.

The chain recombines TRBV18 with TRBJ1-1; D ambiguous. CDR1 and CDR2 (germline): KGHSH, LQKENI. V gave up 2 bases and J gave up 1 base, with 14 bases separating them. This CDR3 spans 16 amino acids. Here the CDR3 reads CASSPFGSEPNTEAFF. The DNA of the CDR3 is TGTGCCAGCTCACCATTTGGGTCAGAGCCGAACACTGAAGCTTTCTTT.

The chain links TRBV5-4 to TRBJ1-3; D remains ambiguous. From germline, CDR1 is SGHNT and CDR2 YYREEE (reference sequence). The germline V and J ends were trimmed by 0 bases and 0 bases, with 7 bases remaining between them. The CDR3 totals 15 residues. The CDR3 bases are TGTGCCAGCAGCTTGGCAGGAATCTCTGGAAACACCATATATTTT. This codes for CASSLAGISGNTIYF.

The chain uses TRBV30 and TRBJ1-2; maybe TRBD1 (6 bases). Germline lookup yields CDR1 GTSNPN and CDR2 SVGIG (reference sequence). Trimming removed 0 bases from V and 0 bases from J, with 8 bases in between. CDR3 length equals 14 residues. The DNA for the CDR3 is TGTGCCTGGAGTGTACAGGGACCTAACTATGGCTACACCTTC. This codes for CAWSVQGPNYGYTF.

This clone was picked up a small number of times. The CDR3 here is CASSPGADEQYF. CDR3 sequence (DNA): TGTGCCAGCAGCCCAGGGGCTGACGAGCAGTACTTC. This rearrangement joins TRBV6-6 to TRBJ2-7, with D tentatively TRBD1 (6 bases). Trimming removed 6 bases from V and 5 bases from J, with 11 bases in between. The CDR3 extends over 12 amino acids. CDR1 is MNHNY and CDR2 is SVGAGI in the germline V gene (reference sequence).

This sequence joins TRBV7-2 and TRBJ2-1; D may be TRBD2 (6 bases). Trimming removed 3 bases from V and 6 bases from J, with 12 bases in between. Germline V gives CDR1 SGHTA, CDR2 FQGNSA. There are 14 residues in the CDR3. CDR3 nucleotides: TGTGCCAGCAGCTTGGGACTGAAAACCAATGAGCAGTTCTTC. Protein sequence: CASSLGLKTNEQFF.

The CDR3 DNA reads TGTGCCAGCAGCTGGGGCAGGGGTGAAACTGAAGCTTTCTTT. The encoded protein is CASSWGRGETEAFF. The chain employs TRBV2 and TRBJ1-1; weak D call: TRBD1 (6 bases). The V gene's germline CDR1 is SNHLY and CDR2 FYNNEI. The CDR3 spans 14 residues. Trimming removed 6 bases at V and 5 bases at J, with 16 bases between.

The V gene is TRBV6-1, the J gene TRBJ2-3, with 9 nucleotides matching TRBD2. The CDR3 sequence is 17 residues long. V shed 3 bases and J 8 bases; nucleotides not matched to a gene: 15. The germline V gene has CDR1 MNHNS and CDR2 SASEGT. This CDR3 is CASSESVSGGVQGTQYF. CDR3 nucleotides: TGTGCCAGCAGTGAGAGTGTTAGCGGGGGAGTGCAAGGTACGCAGTATTTT.

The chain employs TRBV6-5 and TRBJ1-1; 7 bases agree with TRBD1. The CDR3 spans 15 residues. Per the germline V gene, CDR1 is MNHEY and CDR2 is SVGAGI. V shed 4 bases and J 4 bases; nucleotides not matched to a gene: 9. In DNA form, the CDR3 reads TGTGCCAGCAGTTCCGTCGCAGGGGGGGGCACTGAAGCTTTCTTT. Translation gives CASSSVAGGGTEAFF.